These 8 T cell receptor beta chains share one sample of origin, sequenced in a study of metastatic and nonmetastatic thyroid tumors. TCRdb reassembled clones from the PCR reads with MiXCR. The sample holds around 15,000 clones, 29% seen once. Thyroid surgery was performed in patients who had received no treatment beforehand. Source material: tumor tissue. All receptors come from a male donor with papillary thyroid cancer or a benign thyroid nodule (not recorded which). Some clones in this sample may be carry-over from other donors' samples.

This clone was seen only a few times. The chain couples TRBV6-1 to TRBJ2-7; the match to TRBD1 covers 9 bases. The CDR3 runs 13 residues. The germline CDR1 and CDR2 sequences are MNHNS and SASEGT. V lost 5 bases, J lost 8 bases, and 7 bases stayed unmatched. In DNA, the CDR3 is TGTGCCAGCAGTAGGGGACAGGGTGCTAAGCAGTACTTC. Translated: CASSRGQGAKQYF.

This clone was seen repeatedly, ten times or more. CDR3 residues: CASSQDPGQGFHEQFF. The CDR3 DNA reads TGTGCCAGCAGCCAAGATCCGGGACAGGGTTTTCATGAGCAGTTCTTC. V gene TRBV3-1 combines with J gene TRBJ2-1; the match to TRBD1 covers 9 bases. The CDR3 consists of 16 residues. The junction had 8 bases not matched to a gene; V was cut back by 0 bases and J by 8 bases. Germline V gives CDR1 LGHDT, CDR2 YNNKEL (reference sequence).

The V and J genes are TRBV18 and TRBJ2-7; the match to TRBD1 covers 7 bases. The CDR3 is 15 amino acids. J gave up 4 bases and V 6 bases, and 12 bases lay outside the gene matches. In germline, CDR1 is KGHSH, CDR2 LQKENI. CDR3 residues: CASSLRGRGMYEQYF. CDR3 DNA: TGTGCCAGCTCTCTCCGCGGCAGGGGGATGTACGAGCAGTACTTC.

This clone has a count of ten or more. The chain couples TRBV6-5 to TRBJ2-1; 8 bases match TRBD2. The CDR3 totals 17 residues. V shed 8 bases and J 6 bases; nucleotides not matched to a gene: 18. The germline V gene has CDR1 MNHEY and CDR2 SVGAGI. In DNA form, the CDR3 reads TGTGCCAGCCGGGTTTTTCCCGGGAGGGCCAAGGGCAATGAGCAGTTCTTC. It is translated as CASRVFPGRAKGNEQFF.

The chain carries TRBV6-5 and TRBJ1-4; no firm D call. CDR1 is MNHEY and CDR2 is SVGAGI in the germline V gene. Trimming took off 2 bases at V and 13 bases at J, with 17 bases between the two ends. The CDR3 extends over 14 amino acids. The CDR3 reads CASSYRVGRDILFF. The DNA of the CDR3 is TGTGCCAGCAGTTACAGGGTTGGTCGAGACATACTGTTTTTT.

Only a few counts were recorded for this clone. V gene TRBV28 combines with J gene TRBJ2-3; D is possibly TRBD2 (5 bases). The CDR3 is made up of 17 amino acids. Per the germline V gene, CDR1 is MDHEN and CDR2 is SYDVKM. CDR3 region: CSSSSASGGLLSDTQYF. The DNA of the CDR3 is TGTTCTAGCAGTTCCGCCTCGGGTGGTCTGTTATCAGATACGCAGTATTTT.

The rearrangement uses TRBV20-1 and TRBJ1-1, with D maybe TRBD1 (6 bases). The V and J ends lost 1 base and 0 bases respectively, with 9 bases between them. Germline-derived CDR1 and CDR2 are DFQATT and SNEGSKA (reference sequence). This CDR3 is 14 amino acids long. The CDR3 spells CSARAGGMNTEAFF. Here the CDR3 DNA reads TGCAGTGCTAGAGCGGGGGGCATGAACACTGAAGCTTTCTTT.

This clone was observed many times. The V and J genes are TRBV6-5 and TRBJ2-4, with D hard to call. Germline assignment: CDR1 MNHEY and CDR2 SVGAGI. Trimming left V 0 bases short and J 1 base short, with 7 bases between. The CDR3 contains 15 residues. The CDR3 reads CASSYSTWAKNIQYF. The CDR3 nucleotides read TGTGCCAGCAGTTACTCGACTTGGGCCAAAAACATTCAGTACTTC.